Shown below are 20 T cell receptor beta chains from a single sample sequenced in a study of shared clonotypes between healthy human individuals. This table comes from immunoSEQ multiplex PCR, and its TCRdb copy is limited to in-frame clones, with some not included. This sample has about 2 million clones; over 85% occur once, and the top ten carry more than 0.95%. It was CD45RO-negative cells, positively selected for CCR7, that made up naive CD8 cells, with terminally differentiated effector memory CD45RA+ cells excluded. The sequenced sample consisted of naive CD8+ T cells sorted from blood. The receptors derive from a young man in good health.

The chain couples TRBV19 to TRBJ1-1; 9 positions match TRBD1. This CDR3 comprises 16 residues. From germline, CDR1 is LNHDA and CDR2 SQIVND (reference sequence). V lost 5 bases and J lost 1; bases outside the gene matches: 8. The CDR3: CASSRDREGENTEAFF. CDR3 nucleotide sequence: TGTGCCAGTAGTCGGGACAGGGAGGGAGAGAACACTGAAGCTTTCTTT. The entire variable domain, with the rest obtained from reference TRBV19 and TRBJ1-1, is as follows: DGGITQSPKYLFRKEGQNVTLSCEQNLNHDAMYWYRQDPGQGLRLIYYSQIVNDFQKGDIAEGYSVSREKKESFPLTVTSAQKNPTAFYLCASSRDREGENTEAFFGQGTRLTVV.

J is TRBJ2-1 and V is TRBV5-6, with 7 nucleotides matching TRBD1. The CDR3 consists of 17 residues. The trim removed 0 bases at V and 2 bases at J, leaving 8 bases unmatched. From germline, CDR1 is SGHDT and CDR2 YYEEEE. The CDR3 coding sequence is TGTGCCAGCAGCTTGGACTTGGGACAGTATACCTACAATGAGCAGTTCTTC. It encodes CASSLDLGQYTYNEQFF.

The chain is built from TRBV5-6 and TRBJ1-1, with D maybe TRBD1 (5 bases). The V end was cut by 3 bases, the J end by 1 base, with 10 bases between. The CDR3 has 14 residues. Per the germline V gene, CDR1 is SGHDT and CDR2 is YYEEEE. The CDR3 region is CASSSQTGNTEAFF. The CDR3 coding sequence is TGTGCCAGCAGCTCCCAAACAGGGAACACTGAAGCTTTCTTT.

Note on this clone: Distinct nucleotide sequences in the sample also encode this CDR3. V is TRBV5-6 and J is TRBJ2-7, with 10 bases matching TRBD2. The V segment lost 0 bases and the J segment 3 bases; nucleotides outside the gene matches: 3. This CDR3 region has 15 residues. Germline V gene sequence: CDR1 SGHDT, CDR2 YYEEEE. In DNA form, the CDR3 reads TGTGCCAGCAGCTTGGGGCTAGCGGGAGACTACGAGCAGTACTTC. Translated, it gives CASSLGLAGDYEQYF.

In regard to this clone: This CDR3 is also generated by other DNA sequences in the sample. V is TRBV11-2 and J is TRBJ2-3; D remains unclear. Germline-derived CDR1 and CDR2 are SGHAT and FQNNGV. V lost 1 base and J 3 bases, leaving 8 bases between the germline ends. The CDR3 is 14 amino acids. The CDR3 region is CASSLVPGTDTQYF. In DNA form, the CDR3 reads TGTGCCAGCAGCTTAGTCCCGGGTACAGATACGCAGTATTTT.

The V call is TRBV27, the J call TRBJ1-5, with D hard to call. This CDR3 comprises 16 residues. The germline V gene has CDR1 MNHEY and CDR2 SMNVEV (reference sequence). Deletions cut 3 bases from V and 3 bases from J, with 15 bases between. The CDR3: CASSFSAPINNQPQHF. The CDR3 region has the DNA TGTGCCAGCAGTTTTTCAGCTCCGATCAACAATCAGCCCCAGCATTTT.

The rearrangement links TRBV4-1 to TRBJ1-1; D might be TRBD1 (5 bases). V was cut by 0 bases and J by 4 bases, with 12 bases left in between. Germline CDR1 reads MGHRA; CDR2 reads YSYEKL. The CDR3 spans 15 residues. CDR3 DNA: TGCGCCAGCAGCCAAGATGAGGGGAGATTCACTGAAGCTTTCTTT. It translates to CASSQDEGRFTEAFF.

Notes on this clone: The sample carries other DNA sequences with the same CDR3. J is TRBJ2-7 and V is TRBV5-6; D is unclear. From germline, CDR1 is SGHDT and CDR2 YYEEEE. The CDR3 loop spans 11 amino acids. V shed 3 bases and J shed 4 bases, with 5 bases lying between them. This chain's CDR3 is CASSSSYEQYF. Here the CDR3 DNA reads TGTGCCAGCAGCTCGAGTTACGAGCAGTACTTC.

The chain has TRBV18 and TRBJ1-5, with D tentatively TRBD1 (6 bases). The V end was cut by 4 bases, the J end by 9 bases, with 13 bases between. This CDR3 has 13 residues. Germline assignment: CDR1 KGHSH and CDR2 LQKENI. The chain's CDR3 is CASSLDSAWPQHF. DNA for the CDR3: TGTGCCAGCTCACTGGACAGCGCTTGGCCCCAGCATTTT.

The chain combines TRBV9 with TRBJ1-1; no definite D call. Trimming pared 0 bases from V and 4 bases from J, leaving 7 bases between. The CDR3 loop spans 13 amino acids. Germline values: CDR1 SGDLS, CDR2 YYNGEE. CDR3 in amino acids: CASSVVSATEAFF. CDR3 nucleotide sequence: TGTGCCAGCAGCGTAGTCTCGGCCACTGAAGCTTTCTTT.

The chain links TRBV13 to TRBJ2-1; D might be TRBD2 (6 bases). Germline-derived CDR1 and CDR2 are PRHDT and FYEKMQ (reference sequence). The ends were cut back, 5 bases at V and 10 bases at J, with 24 bases in the middle. There are 16 residues in the CDR3. The CDR3 region is CASSPSHMVGGREQFF. In nucleotides, the CDR3 is TGTGCCAGCAGCCCTAGCCACATGGTGGGGGGTAGAGAGCAGTTCTTC.

A single count supports this clone. The CDR3 nucleotides read TGTGCCAGCAGTGCTCATCTAGCGTCTATAGGTGGGACCCAGTACTTC. Amino acids: CASSAHLASIGGTQYF. The rearrangement links TRBV27 to TRBJ2-5; a weak D match, TRBD2 (6 bases). Germline-derived CDR1 and CDR2 are MNHEY and SMNVEV (reference sequence). V lost 5 bases and J 7 bases, leaving 23 bases between the germline ends. This CDR3 is built from 16 residues.

This chain connects TRBV30 to TRBJ2-7; a weak D match, TRBD2 (6 bases). The germline V and J ends were trimmed by 2 bases and 6 bases, with 11 bases remaining between them. The CDR3 is made up of 12 amino acids. CDR1 and CDR2 (germline): GTSNPN, SVGIG (reference sequence). Written as DNA, the CDR3 is TGTGCCTGGAGTCCACCGGGGGTCGAGCAGTACTTC. Its translation is CAWSPPGVEQYF. Supplemented by reference TRBV30 and TRBJ2-7, the full variable domain reads SQTIHQWPATLVQPVGSPLSLECTVEGTSNPNLYWYRQAAGRGLQLLFYSVGIGQISSEVPQNLSASRPQDRQFILSSKKLLLSDSGFYLCAWSPPGVEQYFGPGTRLTVT.

The rearrangement links TRBV9 to TRBJ2-3; the D is unclear. The CDR3 sequence is 14 residues long. Germline V gene data show CDR1 as SGDLS and CDR2 as YYNGEE. The V end was cut by 3 bases, the J end by 0 bases, with 8 bases between. This chain's CDR3 is CASSAPSSTDTQYF. CDR3 coding DNA: TGTGCCAGCAGCGCCCCCTCTAGCACAGATACGCAGTATTTT.

The CDR3 sequence: CASSQDQVGLGYTF. CDR3 nucleotide sequence: TGCGCCAGCAGCCAAGACCAAGTCGGCCTTGGCTACACCTTC. V gene TRBV4-3 combines with J gene TRBJ1-2; D unresolved. V was pared by 0 bases and J by 7 bases, with 12 bases between. The CDR3 sequence is 14 residues long. The germline CDR1 and CDR2 sequences are LGHNA and YSLEER.

The rearrangement joins TRBV7-2 to TRBJ2-1; D remains unclear. CDR1 is SGHTA and CDR2 is FQGNSA in the germline V gene. Trimming took off 5 bases at V and 6 bases at J, with 8 bases between the two ends. The CDR3 spans 12 residues. In nucleotides, the CDR3 is TGTGCCAGCAGCCAAACTCGCAATGAGCAGTTCTTC. Residues: CASSQTRNEQFF.

This chain's CDR3 is CASSSPHRDRWWEQYF. The DNA of the CDR3 is TGTGCCAGCAGCTCCCCGCACCGGGACAGGTGGTGGGAGCAGTACTTC. The chain carries TRBV11-3 and TRBJ2-7, with TRBD1 matching over 8 bases. CDR3 size: 16 residues. Germline CDR1 and CDR2: SGHNT and YENEEA. Losses at the gene ends were 4 bases for V and 7 bases for J; bases not matched to a gene: 15.

The chain recombines TRBV7-8 with TRBJ2-3; D is uncertain. The CDR3 contains 14 residues. The V end lost 1 base, the J end lost 6 bases, and 11 bases lay between the germline ends. Germline-derived CDR1 and CDR2 are SGHVS and FQNEAQ. CDR3 sequence: CASSLEGSFDTQYF. CDR3 coding DNA: TGTGCCAGCAGCTTAGAAGGGTCTTTCGATACGCAGTATTTT.

This chain connects TRBV5-4 to TRBJ2-7; D unclear. Trimming left V 4 bases short and J 0 bases short, with 5 bases between. In germline, CDR1 is SGHNT, CDR2 YYREEE (reference sequence). This CDR3 comprises 12 residues. CDR3 sequence reads: CASSPSSYEQYF. CDR3 sequence (DNA): TGTGCCAGCAGCCCTAGCTCCTACGAGCAGTACTTC.

The chain couples TRBV19 to TRBJ2-5, with 8 bases matching TRBD2. Germline V gives CDR1 LNHDA, CDR2 SQIVND (reference sequence). Trimming at V came to 1 base and at J to 5 bases, leaving 6 bases not matched to a gene. The CDR3 is made up of 15 amino acids. CDR3 DNA: TGTGCCAGTAGTATAGCCGGGGGGGCCGGTGAGACCCAGTACTTC. This translates into CASSIAGGAGETQYF.